What follows describes a single TCR beta chain. The read ends 3 residues early relative to the CDR3; the germline J gene fills the gap. This CDR3 has 13 amino acids. Germline assignment: CDR1 SGHTA and CDR2 FQGNSA. This sample is drawn from a study of T cells in women clearing cervical HPV infection. The protocol was immunoSEQ multiplex PCR, while the TCRdb copy is restricted to in-frame clones and leaves out a portion. The ten most abundant clones cover 6% to 7% of a sample with some 25,000 clones. The TCR originated in a woman between 18 and 70 years old with a cervical HPV16 infection that either progressed to CIN3+ or cleared (not recorded which). The chain has TRBV7-2 and TRBJ1-2, with D unresolved. The sample was blood buffy coat. The sequenced part of the CDR3 DNA is TGTGCCAGCAGCCCGTTCTATGGTAATGAC. It yields the protein CASSPFYGND. The complete CDR3 protein is CASSPFYGNDYTF.